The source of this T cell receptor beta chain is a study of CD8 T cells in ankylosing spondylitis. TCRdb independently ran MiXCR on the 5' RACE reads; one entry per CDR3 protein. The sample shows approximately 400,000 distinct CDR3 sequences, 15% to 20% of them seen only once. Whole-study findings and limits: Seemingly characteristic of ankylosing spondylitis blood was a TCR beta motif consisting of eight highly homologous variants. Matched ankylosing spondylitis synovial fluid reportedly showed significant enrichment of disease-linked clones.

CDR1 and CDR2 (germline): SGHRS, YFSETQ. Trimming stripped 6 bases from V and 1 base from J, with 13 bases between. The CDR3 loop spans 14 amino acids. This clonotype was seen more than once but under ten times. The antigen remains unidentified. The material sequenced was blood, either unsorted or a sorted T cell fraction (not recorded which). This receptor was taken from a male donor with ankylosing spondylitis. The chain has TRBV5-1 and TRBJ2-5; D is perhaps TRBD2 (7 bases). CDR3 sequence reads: CASTLGGPQETQYF. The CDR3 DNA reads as TGCGCCAGCACCCTGGGGGGGCCCCAAGAGACCCAGTACTTC.